These 21 T cell receptor beta chains share one sample of origin, sequenced in a study of T cells expressing NK-cell markers. TCRdb re-analyzed the 5' RACE reads; it lists each CDR3 protein once, without DNA. The sample totals a few hundred thousand distinct CDR3 sequences. The sequenced sample was blood T cells: a sorted CD56 or NKG2C T cell subset, CD4+ or CD8+ T cells, or bulk PBMC T cells (not recorded which). Source of these receptors: a man aged 18 to 29 in good health.

The chain couples TRBV29-1 to TRBJ2-1; there is no DNA to check the TCRdb D call of TRBD1. Germline V lookup: CDR1 SQVTM, CDR2 ANQGSEA. The CDR3 runs 16 residues. The CDR3 here is CSVEDRTRAAYNEQFF.

The rearrangement uses TRBV30 and TRBJ2-3. CDR1 and CDR2 (germline): GTSNPN, SVGIG (reference sequence). This CDR3 has 14 amino acids. The CDR3 loop reads CAWRSWVSTDTQYF.

The chain joins TRBV9 to TRBJ1-3. The CDR3 runs 15 residues. CDR1 is SGDLS and CDR2 is YYNGEE in the germline V gene. CDR3 in amino acids: CASSVEFGSGNTIYF.

J is TRBJ2-3 and V is TRBV5-1; TCRdb's D call of TRBD2 is untestable without DNA. The germline V gene has CDR1 SGHRS and CDR2 YFSETQ. The CDR3 consists of 12 residues. The CDR3 sequence is CASSLPGPTQYF.

The J gene is TRBJ2-2, the V gene TRBV7-2; TCRdb proposes TRBD2, but this gene call is untestable without DNA. Per germline, CDR1 SGHTA and CDR2 FQGNSA. There are 18 residues in the CDR3. The CDR3 here is CASSLVQGGRTNTGELFF. Using reference TRBV7-2 and TRBJ2-2 for the parts outside the CDR3, the full variable domain is GAGVSQSPSNKVTEKGKDVELRCDPISGHTALYWYRQSLGQGLEFLIYFQGNSAPDKSGLPSDRFSAERTGGSVSTLTIQRTQQEDSAVYLCASSLVQGGRTNTGELFFGEGSRLTVL.

The chain has TRBV24-1 and TRBJ1-2. This CDR3 is 12 amino acids long. CDR1 is KGHDR, CDR2 SFDVKD, per germline. The CDR3 spells CATSHGTYGYTF.

This chain connects TRBV30 to TRBJ2-1; TCRdb gives TRBD2 as the D gene, but with no DNA this cannot be confirmed. The CDR3 spans 15 residues. Germline loops: CDR1 GTSNPN, CDR2 SVGIG (reference sequence). The CDR3 is CAWSARLVGVNEQFF.

The CDR3 reads CASSSLTANTGELFF. The chain employs TRBV5-1 and TRBJ2-2. Germline V CDR1 and CDR2: SGHRS, YFSETQ. The CDR3 runs to 15 residues.

The rearrangement links TRBV5-6 to TRBJ2-1; TCRdb reports TRBD2, a call that lacks DNA to check it against. This CDR3 is built from 16 residues. Germline lookup yields CDR1 SGHDT and CDR2 YYEEEE. CDR3 sequence: CASSTRTSGSGNEQFF.

The chain uses TRBV11-2 and TRBJ2-7; TCRdb gives TRBD1 as the D gene, but with no DNA this cannot be confirmed. The CDR3 is 13 residues long. CDR1 is SGHAT, CDR2 FQNNGV, per germline. CDR3 loop: CASGTGPTYEQYF.

The V gene is TRBV7-3, the J gene TRBJ2-1; TCRdb designates TRBD1, a call that cannot be tested without DNA. Germline V gives CDR1 SGHTA, CDR2 FQGTGA. The CDR3 spans 17 residues. The CDR3 protein is CASSLGTTGTGPGEQFF.

The chain uses TRBV24-1 and TRBJ2-5. The CDR3 extends over 13 amino acids. The germline CDR1 and CDR2 sequences are KGHDR and SFDVKD. This chain's CDR3 is CATSDAGLVAQYF.

The rearrangement links TRBV12-3 or TRBV12-4 to TRBJ2-1; the D call from TCRdb, TRBD2, cannot be confirmed without DNA. The CDR3 has 16 amino acids. Here the CDR3 reads CASSLVGTRDYNEQFF.

The rearrangement uses TRBV12-5 and TRBJ2-2; TCRdb indicates TRBD1, and absent DNA this call remains unverified. The CDR3 runs to 16 residues. Per the germline V gene, CDR1 is LGHNT and CDR2 is FRNRAP. The CDR3 here is CASGQTGTPSTGELFF.

The rearrangement links TRBV12-3 or TRBV12-4 to TRBJ2-5; TCRdb returns TRBD1, unconfirmable since there is no DNA. The CDR3 has 14 residues. This CDR3 is CASCDRVIQETQYF.

The genes are TRBV24-1 and TRBJ2-6; the TCRdb call, TRBD1, lacks DNA for checking. The CDR3 extends over 17 amino acids. Looked up from germline, CDR1 is KGHDR and CDR2 is SFDVKD. CDR3 in amino acids: CATSEHGIHSGANVLTF.

The chain is built from TRBV12-3 or TRBV12-4 and TRBJ1-5; TCRdb selects TRBD1, and the lack of DNA leaves this call unchecked. CDR3 length equals 15 residues. The CDR3 sequence is CASRREGGYNQPQHF.

The rearrangement uses TRBV7-8 and TRBJ2-3. Germline CDR1 SGHVS, CDR2 FQNEAQ. CDR3 length: 15 amino acids. The CDR3 sequence: CASSFGLASTDTQYF.

The rearrangement links TRBV4-1 to TRBJ2-2; lacking DNA, the TRBD2 call made by TCRdb goes unchecked. The CDR3 extends over 15 amino acids. The germline gives CDR1 MGHRA, CDR2 YSYEKL. The chain's CDR3 is CASQGLANHTGELFF.

The chain combines TRBV5-5 with TRBJ2-2; absent DNA, TCRdb's TRBD1 call cannot be checked. The germline V gene encodes CDR1 SGHKS and CDR2 YYEKEE (reference sequence). The CDR3 is 17 amino acids. CDR3 amino acids: CASSLLPEAADTGELFF. Full variable domain (remainder filled in from reference TRBV5-5 and TRBJ2-2): DAGVTQSPTHLIKTRGQQVTLRCSPISGHKSVSWYQQVLGQGPQFIFQYYEKEERGRGNFPDRFSARQFPNYSSELNVNALLLGDSALYLCASSLLPEAADTGELFFGEGSRLTVL.

This chain connects TRBV12-3 or TRBV12-4 to TRBJ2-7; without DNA, the TCRdb call of TRBD1 cannot be checked. The CDR3 covers 14 residues. CDR3 sequence reads: CASNFGTGMHEQYF.